Sequencing of this T cell receptor (beta chain) was carried out in a study of Ad26.COV2.S vaccination and SARS-CoV-2 variants. Treatment meaning: about 20 received Ad26.COV2.S at low or high dose, single or two shots; about 5 received placebo; per-sample allocation not given. At day 63 after the first vaccine or placebo injection, samples were drawn. The germline V gene encodes CDR1 GTSNPN and CDR2 SVGIG (reference sequence). After removal of 3 bases from V and 0 bases from J, the junction contained 10 bases not matched to a gene. The CDR3 extends over 18 amino acids. Profiling relied on immunoSEQ multiplex PCR, and the TCRdb table lists in-frame clones only, not all of them. The sample contains about 480,000 clones, around 90% of which appear only once.

V and J are TRBV30 and TRBJ1-6; TRBD1 agrees at 8 bases. The sample was peripheral blood, taken in a trial of Ad26.COV2.S vaccine versus placebo. This TCR came from a person aged 18-60 years who received the Ad26.COV2.S COVID-19 vaccine or a placebo. CDR3 nucleotide sequence: TGTGCCTGGAGCCTCCGTTGGGGACAGGCCTCCTATAATTCACCCCTCCACTTT. Translated: CAWSLRWGQASYNSPLHF.